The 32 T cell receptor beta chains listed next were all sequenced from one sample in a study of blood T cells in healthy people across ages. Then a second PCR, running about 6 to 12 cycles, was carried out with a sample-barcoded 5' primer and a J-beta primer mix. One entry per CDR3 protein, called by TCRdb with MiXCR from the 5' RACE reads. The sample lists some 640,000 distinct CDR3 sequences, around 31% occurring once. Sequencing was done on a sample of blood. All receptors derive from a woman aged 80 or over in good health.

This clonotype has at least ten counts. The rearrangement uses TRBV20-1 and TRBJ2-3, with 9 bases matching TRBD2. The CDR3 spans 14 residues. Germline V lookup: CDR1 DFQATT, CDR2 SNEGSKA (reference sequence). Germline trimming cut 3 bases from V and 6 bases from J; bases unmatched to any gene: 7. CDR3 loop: CSASGGGASDTQYF. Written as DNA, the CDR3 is TGCAGTGCTAGTGGCGGGGGGGCGTCGGATACGCAGTATTTT.

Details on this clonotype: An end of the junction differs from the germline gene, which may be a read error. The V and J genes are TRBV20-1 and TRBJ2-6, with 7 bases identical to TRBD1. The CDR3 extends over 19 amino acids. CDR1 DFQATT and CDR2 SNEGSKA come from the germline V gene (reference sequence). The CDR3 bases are TGCAGTGCTAGAGGCCGTACAGGGGTTGGGCTCTCTGGGGCCAACGTCCGGACTTTC. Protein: CSARGRTGVGLSGANVRTF.

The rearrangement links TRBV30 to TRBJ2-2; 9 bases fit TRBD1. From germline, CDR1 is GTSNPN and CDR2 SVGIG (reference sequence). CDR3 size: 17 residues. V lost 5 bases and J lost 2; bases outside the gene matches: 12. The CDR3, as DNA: TGTGCCTGGGGGAACAGGGGGCGTAGTCCAAACACCGGGGAGCTGTTTTTT. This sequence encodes CAWGNRGRSPNTGELFF.

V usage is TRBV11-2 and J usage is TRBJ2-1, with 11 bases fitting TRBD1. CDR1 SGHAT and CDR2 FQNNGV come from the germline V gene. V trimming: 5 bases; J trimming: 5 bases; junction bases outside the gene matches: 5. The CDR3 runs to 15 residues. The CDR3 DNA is TGTGCCAGCAGCCCCGGGACAGGGGGGGACAATGAGCAGTTCTTC. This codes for CASSPGTGGDNEQFF. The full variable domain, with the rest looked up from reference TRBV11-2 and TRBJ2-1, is EAGVAQSPRYKIIEKRQSVAFWCNPISGHATLYWYQQILGQGPKLLIQFQNNGVVDDSQLPKDRFSAERLKGVDSTLKIQPAKLEDSAVYLCASSPGTGGDNEQFFGPGTRLTVL.

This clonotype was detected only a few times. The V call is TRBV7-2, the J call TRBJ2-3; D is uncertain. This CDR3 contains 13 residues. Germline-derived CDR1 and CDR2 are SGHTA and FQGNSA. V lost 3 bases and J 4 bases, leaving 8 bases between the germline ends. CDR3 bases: TGTGCCAGCAGCTTCCAACTACCAGATACGCAGTATTTT. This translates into CASSFQLPDTQYF.

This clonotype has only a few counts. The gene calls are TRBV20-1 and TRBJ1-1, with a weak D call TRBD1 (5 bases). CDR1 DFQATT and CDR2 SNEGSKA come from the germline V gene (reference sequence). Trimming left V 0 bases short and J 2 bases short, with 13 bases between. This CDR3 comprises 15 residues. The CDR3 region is CSARDHGAFNTEAFF. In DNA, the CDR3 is TGCAGTGCTAGAGATCATGGGGCCTTTAACACTGAAGCTTTCTTT.

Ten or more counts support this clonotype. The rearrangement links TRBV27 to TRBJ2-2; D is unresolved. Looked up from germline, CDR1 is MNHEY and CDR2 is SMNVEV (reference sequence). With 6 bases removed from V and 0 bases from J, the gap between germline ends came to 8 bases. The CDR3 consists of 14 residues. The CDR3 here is CASRVGANTGELFF. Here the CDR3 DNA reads TGTGCCAGCAGAGTGGGTGCGAACACCGGGGAGCTGTTTTTT.

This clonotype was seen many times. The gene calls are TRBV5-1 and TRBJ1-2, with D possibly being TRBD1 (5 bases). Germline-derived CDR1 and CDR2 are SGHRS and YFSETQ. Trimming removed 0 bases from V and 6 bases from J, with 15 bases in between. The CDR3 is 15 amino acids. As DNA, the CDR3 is TGCGCCAGCAGCTTGGCCTCGAGGGGCGGTCATGGCTACACCTTC. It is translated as CASSLASRGGHGYTF.

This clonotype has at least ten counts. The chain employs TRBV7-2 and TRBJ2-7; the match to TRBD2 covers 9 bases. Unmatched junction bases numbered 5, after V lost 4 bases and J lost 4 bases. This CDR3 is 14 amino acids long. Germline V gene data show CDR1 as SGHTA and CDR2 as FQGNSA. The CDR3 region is CASSYGTSFYEQYF. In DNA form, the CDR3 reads TGTGCCAGCAGCTACGGGACTAGCTTTTACGAGCAGTACTTC. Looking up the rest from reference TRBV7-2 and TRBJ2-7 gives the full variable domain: GAGVSQSPSNKVTEKGKDVELRCDPISGHTALYWYRQSLGQGLEFLIYFQGNSAPDKSGLPSDRFSAERTGGSVSTLTIQRTQQEDSAVYLCASSYGTSFYEQYFGPGTRLTVT.

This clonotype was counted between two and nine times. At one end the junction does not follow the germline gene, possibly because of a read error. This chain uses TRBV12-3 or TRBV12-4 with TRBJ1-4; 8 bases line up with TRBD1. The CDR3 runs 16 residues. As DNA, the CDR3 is TGTGCCAGCAGGCGGACAGGGACTGGAACTAATGAAAAACGGTTTTTT. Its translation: CASRRTGTGTNEKRFF.

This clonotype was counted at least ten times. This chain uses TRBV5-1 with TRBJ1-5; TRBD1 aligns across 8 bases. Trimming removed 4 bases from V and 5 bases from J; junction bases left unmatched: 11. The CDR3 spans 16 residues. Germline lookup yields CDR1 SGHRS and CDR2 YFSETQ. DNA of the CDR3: TGCGCCAGCAGCCCTAAACCCGTACAGGGGGATCAGCCCCAGCATTTT. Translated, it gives CASSPKPVQGDQPQHF.

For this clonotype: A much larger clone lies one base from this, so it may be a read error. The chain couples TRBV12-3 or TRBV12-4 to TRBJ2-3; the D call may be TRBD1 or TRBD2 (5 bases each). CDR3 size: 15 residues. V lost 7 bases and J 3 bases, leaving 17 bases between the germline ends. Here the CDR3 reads CASTPSEGRTDTQYF. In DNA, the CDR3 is TGTGCCAGCACCCCCTCAGAGGGGAGAACAGATACGCAGTATTTT.

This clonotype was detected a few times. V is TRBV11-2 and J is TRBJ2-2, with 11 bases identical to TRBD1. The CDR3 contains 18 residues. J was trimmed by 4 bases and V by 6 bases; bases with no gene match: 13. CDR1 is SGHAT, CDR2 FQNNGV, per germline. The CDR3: CASRRLSGTGGSTGELFF. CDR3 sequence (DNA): TGTGCCAGCAGAAGACTCTCCGGGACAGGGGGAAGCACCGGGGAGCTGTTTTTT. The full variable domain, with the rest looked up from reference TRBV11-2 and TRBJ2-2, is EAGVAQSPRYKIIEKRQSVAFWCNPISGHATLYWYQQILGQGPKLLIQFQNNGVVDDSQLPKDRFSAERLKGVDSTLKIQPAKLEDSAVYLCASRRLSGTGGSTGELFFGEGSRLTVL.

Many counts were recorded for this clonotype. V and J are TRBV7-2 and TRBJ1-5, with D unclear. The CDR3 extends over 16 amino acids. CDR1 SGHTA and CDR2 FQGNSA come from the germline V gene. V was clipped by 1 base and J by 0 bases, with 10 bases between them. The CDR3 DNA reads TGTGCCAGCAGCTTAGGTGGGAGGAGTAGCAATCAGCCCCAGCATTTT. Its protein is CASSLGGRSSNQPQHF.

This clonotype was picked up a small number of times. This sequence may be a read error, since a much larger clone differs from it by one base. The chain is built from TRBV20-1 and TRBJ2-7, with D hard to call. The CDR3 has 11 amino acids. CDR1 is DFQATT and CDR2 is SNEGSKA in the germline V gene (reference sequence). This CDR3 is CRASPGYEQYF. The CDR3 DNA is TGCAGGGCTAGTCCAGGCTACGAGCAGTACTTC.

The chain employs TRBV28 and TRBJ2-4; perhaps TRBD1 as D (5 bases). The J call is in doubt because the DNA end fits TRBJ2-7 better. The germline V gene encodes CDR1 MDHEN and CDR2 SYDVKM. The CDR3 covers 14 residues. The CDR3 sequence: CASSPTGPSYEQYF. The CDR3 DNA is TGTGCCAGCAGCCCCACAGGACCCTCCTACGAGCAGTACTTC.

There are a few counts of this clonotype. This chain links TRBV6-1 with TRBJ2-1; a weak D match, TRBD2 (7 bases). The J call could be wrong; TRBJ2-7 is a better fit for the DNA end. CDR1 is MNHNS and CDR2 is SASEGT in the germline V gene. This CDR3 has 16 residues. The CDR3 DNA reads TGTGCCAGCAGGGGGGCGGGGGCAGCCTCCTACAATGAGCAGTACTTC. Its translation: CASRGAGAASYNEQYF.

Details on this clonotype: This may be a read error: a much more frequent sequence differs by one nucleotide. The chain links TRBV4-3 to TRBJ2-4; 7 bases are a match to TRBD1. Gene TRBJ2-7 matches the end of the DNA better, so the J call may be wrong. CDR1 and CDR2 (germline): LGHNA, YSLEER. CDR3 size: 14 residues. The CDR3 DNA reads TGCGCCAGCAGCCAGGACAGGTCCGCCGACGAGCAGTACTTC. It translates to CASSQDRSADEQYF.

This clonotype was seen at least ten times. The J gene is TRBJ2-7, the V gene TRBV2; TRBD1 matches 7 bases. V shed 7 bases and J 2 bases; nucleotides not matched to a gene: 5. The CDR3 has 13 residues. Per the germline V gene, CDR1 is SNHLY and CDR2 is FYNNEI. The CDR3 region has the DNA TGTGCCAGCAACAGGGGACCTACCTACGAGCAGTACTTC. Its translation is CASNRGPTYEQYF.

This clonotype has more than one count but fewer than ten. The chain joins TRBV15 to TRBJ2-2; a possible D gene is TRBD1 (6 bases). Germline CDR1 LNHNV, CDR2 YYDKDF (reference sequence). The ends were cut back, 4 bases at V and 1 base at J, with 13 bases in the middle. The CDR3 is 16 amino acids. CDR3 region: CATSKSGHLNTGELFF. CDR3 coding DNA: TGTGCCACCAGCAAATCGGGACACCTGAACACCGGGGAGCTGTTTTTT.

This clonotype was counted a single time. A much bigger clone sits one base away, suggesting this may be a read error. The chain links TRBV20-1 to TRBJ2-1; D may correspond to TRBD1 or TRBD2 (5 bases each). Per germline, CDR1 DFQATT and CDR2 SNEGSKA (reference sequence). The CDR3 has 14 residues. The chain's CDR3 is CSARGGSSYNERFF. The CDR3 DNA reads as TGCAGTGCTAGAGGGGGGAGCTCCTACAATGAGCGGTTCTTC.

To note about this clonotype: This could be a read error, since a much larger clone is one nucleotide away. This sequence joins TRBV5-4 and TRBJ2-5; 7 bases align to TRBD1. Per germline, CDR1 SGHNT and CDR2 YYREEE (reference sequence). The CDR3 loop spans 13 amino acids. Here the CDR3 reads CASSSQGWETQDF. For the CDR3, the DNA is TGTGCCAGCAGCTCACAGGGGTGGGAGACCCAGGACTTC. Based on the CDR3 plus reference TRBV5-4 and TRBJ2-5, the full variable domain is ETGVTQSPTHLIKTRGQQVTLRCSSQSGHNTVSWYQQALGQGPQFIFQYYREEENGRGNFPPRFSGLQFPNYSSELNVNALELDDSALYLCASSSQGWETQDFGPGTRLLVL.

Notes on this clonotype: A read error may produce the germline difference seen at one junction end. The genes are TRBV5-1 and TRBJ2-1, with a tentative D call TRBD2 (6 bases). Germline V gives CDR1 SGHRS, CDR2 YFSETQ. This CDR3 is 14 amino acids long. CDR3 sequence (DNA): TGCGCCAGCAGCTTGGCCGGAGGGTACAGTGAGCAGTTCTTC. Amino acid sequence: CASSLAGGYSEQFF.

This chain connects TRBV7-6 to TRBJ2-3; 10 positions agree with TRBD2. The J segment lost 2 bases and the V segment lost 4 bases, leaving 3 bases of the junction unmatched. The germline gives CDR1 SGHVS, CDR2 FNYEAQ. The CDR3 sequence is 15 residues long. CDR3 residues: CASSSTSGVTDTQYF. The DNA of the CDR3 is TGTGCCAGCAGCTCCACTAGCGGGGTCACAGATACGCAGTATTTT.

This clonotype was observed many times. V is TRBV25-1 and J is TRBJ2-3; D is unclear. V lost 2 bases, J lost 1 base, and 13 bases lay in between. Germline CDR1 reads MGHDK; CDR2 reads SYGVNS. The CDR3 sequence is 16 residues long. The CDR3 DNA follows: TGTGCCAGCAGTGAACAAAGGAACTCCTGCACAGATACGCAGTATTTT. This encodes CASSEQRNSCTDTQYF.

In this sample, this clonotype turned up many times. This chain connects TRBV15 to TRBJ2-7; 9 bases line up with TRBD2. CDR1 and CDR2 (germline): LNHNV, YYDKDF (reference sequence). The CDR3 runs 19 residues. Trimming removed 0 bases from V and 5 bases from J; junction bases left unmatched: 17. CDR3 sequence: CATSRDGRSAGGLRDEQYF. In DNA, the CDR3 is TGTGCCACCAGCAGAGATGGGAGGAGCGCGGGGGGGCTCCGCGACGAGCAGTACTTC.

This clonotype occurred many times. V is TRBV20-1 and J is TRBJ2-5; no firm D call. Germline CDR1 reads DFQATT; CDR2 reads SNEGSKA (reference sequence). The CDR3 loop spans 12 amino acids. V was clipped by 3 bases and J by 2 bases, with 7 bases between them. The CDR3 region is CSASARQETQYF. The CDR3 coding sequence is TGCAGTGCTAGCGCCCGACAAGAGACCCAGTACTTC.

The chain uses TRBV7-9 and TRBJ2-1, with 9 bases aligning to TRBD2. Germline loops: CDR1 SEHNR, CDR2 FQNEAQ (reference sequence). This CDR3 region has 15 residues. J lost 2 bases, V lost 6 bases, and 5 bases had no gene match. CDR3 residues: CASSGSGGTYNEQFF. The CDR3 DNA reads TGTGCCAGCAGTGGAAGCGGGGGGACCTACAATGAGCAGTTCTTC.

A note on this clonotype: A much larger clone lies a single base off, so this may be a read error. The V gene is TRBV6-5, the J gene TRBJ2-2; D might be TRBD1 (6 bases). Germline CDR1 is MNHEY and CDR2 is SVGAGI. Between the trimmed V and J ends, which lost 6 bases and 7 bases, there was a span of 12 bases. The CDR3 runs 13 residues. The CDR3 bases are TGTGCCAGCAGACTCGGACAGTGCGGGGAGCTGTTTTTT. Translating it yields CASRLGQCGELFF.

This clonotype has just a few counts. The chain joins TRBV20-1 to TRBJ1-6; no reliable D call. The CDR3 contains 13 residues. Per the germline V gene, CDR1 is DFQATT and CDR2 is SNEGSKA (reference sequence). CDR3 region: CSGDKTYNSPLHF. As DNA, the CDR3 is TGCAGCGGTGACAAAACTTATAATTCACCCCTCCACTTT.

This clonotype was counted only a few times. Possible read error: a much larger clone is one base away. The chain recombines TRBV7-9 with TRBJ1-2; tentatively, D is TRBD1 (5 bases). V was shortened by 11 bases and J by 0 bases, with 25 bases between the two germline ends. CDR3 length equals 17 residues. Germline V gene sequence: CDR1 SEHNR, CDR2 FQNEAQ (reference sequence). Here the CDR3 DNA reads TGTGCCTCTAGTGGATTGGCAGGGCGCCTCTCTAACTATGGCTACACCTTC. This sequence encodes CASSGLAGRLSNYGYTF.

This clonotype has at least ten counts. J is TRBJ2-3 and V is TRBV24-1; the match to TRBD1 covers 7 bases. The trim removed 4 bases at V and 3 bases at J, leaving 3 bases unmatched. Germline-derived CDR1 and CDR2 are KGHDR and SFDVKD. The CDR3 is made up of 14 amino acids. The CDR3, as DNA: TGTGCCACCAGTGACCCAGGGGGAACAGATACGCAGTATTTT. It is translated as CATSDPGGTDTQYF.